This passage covers 28 T cell receptor beta chains from one sample sequenced in a study of blood T cells in healthy people across ages. For the second PCR, which ran for about 7 to 11 cycles, a sample-barcoded 5' primer and a J-beta primer mix were used. TCRdb called the 5' RACE reads again in MiXCR, with one record for every CDR3 protein. The sample carries around 1,800,000 distinct CDR3 sequences, approximately 39% recorded once. Sequencing was carried out using blood. Every receptor here comes from a human donor in good health.

The sample holds a few counts of this clonotype. This chain joins TRBV7-2 and TRBJ2-7, with unresolved D. CDR3 size: 12 residues. Trimming cost V 5 bases and J 3 bases, with 8 bases left between them. Per the germline V gene, CDR1 is SGHTA and CDR2 is FQGNSA. This chain's CDR3 is CASSQEYYEQYF. In DNA, the CDR3 is TGTGCCAGCAGCCAGGAATACTACGAGCAGTACTTC.

The gene calls are TRBV12-3 or TRBV12-4 and TRBJ2-7; D is uncertain. V lost 2 bases to trimming and J lost 0 bases, with 11 bases between them. The CDR3 sequence is 15 residues long. The CDR3 spells CASSLIYDLSYEQYF. The CDR3, as DNA: TGTGCCAGCAGTTTAATCTATGACCTCTCCTACGAGCAGTACTTC.

A remark on this clonotype: One base away lies a much larger clone, so this may be a sequencing read error. Since the CDR3 does not end with the conserved phenylalanine or tryptophan, this likely comes from a read error. The V and J genes are TRBV7-2 and TRBJ2-1, with TRBD2 matching 9 bases. Trimming took 7 bases from V and 6 from J; bases not matched to a gene: 16. Germline values: CDR1 SGHTA, CDR2 FQGNSA. CDR3 length: 17 residues. CDR3 bases: TGTGCCAGCAACATGGGCGCGGGGGGGCCGGAACGCAATGAGCAGTTCTTA. This gives the protein CASNMGAGGPERNEQFL.

The chain employs TRBV7-2 and TRBJ1-1; D is undetermined. The germline V and J ends were trimmed by 2 bases and 6 bases, with 16 bases remaining between them. This CDR3 spans 15 amino acids. CDR1 SGHTA and CDR2 FQGNSA come from the germline V gene. CDR3 sequence: CASSLSGRAMAEAFF. The DNA for the CDR3 is TGTGCCAGCAGCTTAAGTGGACGGGCTATGGCTGAAGCTTTCTTT.

In this sample, this clonotype turned up once. V gene TRBV11-2 combines with J gene TRBJ2-3; D is perhaps TRBD2 (5 bases). The V end lost 7 bases, the J end lost 8 bases, and 19 bases lay between the germline ends. The CDR3 extends over 14 amino acids. Looked up from germline, CDR1 is SGHAT and CDR2 is FQNNGV. CDR3 nucleotides: TGTGCCAGCAACTTCGCGGGCGGCCACGGTACGCAGTATTTT. It codes for CASNFAGGHGTQYF.

This clonotype was seen only a few times. The J gene is TRBJ2-3, the V gene TRBV11-1; tentative D call: TRBD2 (6 bases). The germline V gene has CDR1 SGHAT and CDR2 FQDESV (reference sequence). Trimming pared 5 bases from V and 0 bases from J, leaving 18 bases between. The CDR3 has 17 amino acids. In DNA, the CDR3 is TGTGCCAGCAGCCCGAATAAAGGACTACCTAGCACAGATACGCAGTATTTT. Translation: CASSPNKGLPSTDTQYF.

Only a few counts were recorded for this clonotype. The genes are TRBV10-3 and TRBJ1-2; TRBD1 aligns across 8 bases. V shed 3 bases and J 2 bases; nucleotides not matched to a gene: 8. CDR1 and CDR2 from the germline V gene are ENHRY and SYGVKD. This CDR3 has 16 amino acids. CDR3 in amino acids: CAISDRQGISNYGYTF. In DNA form, the CDR3 reads TGTGCCATCAGTGATCGACAGGGGATTTCAAACTATGGCTACACCTTC.

The rearrangement joins TRBV3-1 to TRBJ2-5, with D hard to call. The CDR3 length is 14 residues. V lost 4 bases to trimming and J lost 4 bases, with 13 bases between them. Germline-derived CDR1 and CDR2 are LGHDT and YNNKEL (reference sequence). The CDR3 region is CASSPQHLGETQYF. The CDR3 DNA reads as TGTGCCAGCAGCCCTCAACATTTAGGAGAGACCCAGTACTTC.

The V and J genes are TRBV29-1 and TRBJ1-2; 10 bases align to TRBD1. Per germline, CDR1 SQVTM and CDR2 ANQGSEA. The CDR3 extends over 16 amino acids. The ends lost 3 bases at V and 4 bases at J; junction bases unmatched: 11. Here the CDR3 DNA reads TGCAGCGTTGAGGGAAGACAGGGGGCGCACGGCTATGGCTACACCTTC. Protein sequence: CSVEGRQGAHGYGYTF.

This clonotype was recorded only once. The genes are TRBV9 and TRBJ2-7, with TRBD2 identical over 10 bases. The CDR3 runs 15 residues. The V segment lost 0 bases and the J segment 3 bases; nucleotides outside the gene matches: 3. CDR1 and CDR2 from the germline V gene are SGDLS and YYNGEE. CDR3 region: CASSVEAGGGYEQYF. CDR3 coding DNA: TGTGCCAGCAGCGTAGAAGCGGGAGGGGGCTACGAGCAGTACTTC.

The chain links TRBV7-2 to TRBJ1-2; 10 positions agree with TRBD1. This CDR3 contains 14 residues. Trimming removed 6 bases from V and 3 bases from J; junction bases left unmatched: 4. Per the germline V gene, CDR1 is SGHTA and CDR2 is FQGNSA. In DNA, the CDR3 is TGTGCCAGCAGATTGGGACAGGGGTACTATGGCTACACCTTC. It specifies CASRLGQGYYGYTF.

In this sample, this clonotype turned up a few times. The genes are TRBV4-1 and TRBJ2-5; D unresolved. Germline V gene lookup returns CDR1 MGHRA and CDR2 YSYEKL. The CDR3 length is 13 residues. The V gene lost 4 bases and the J gene lost 5 bases, with 11 bases spanning the gap. Here the CDR3 reads CASSRNRFETQYF. CDR3 DNA sequence: TGCGCCAGCAGCCGGAATAGATTTGAGACCCAGTACTTC.

The V call is TRBV20-1, the J call TRBJ2-7, with D maybe TRBD1 (6 bases). V lost 5 bases and J 0 bases, leaving 14 bases between the germline ends. The CDR3 runs to 14 residues. The germline CDR1 and CDR2 sequences are DFQATT and SNEGSKA (reference sequence). CDR3 in amino acids: CSAVRDMISYEQYF. The CDR3 DNA reads TGCAGTGCTGTCCGGGACATGATCTCCTACGAGCAGTACTTC.

This clonotype was recorded a few times. V gene TRBV29-1 combines with J gene TRBJ2-1; 12 nucleotides line up with TRBD1. V shed 6 bases and J 6 bases; nucleotides not matched to a gene: 15. The germline gives CDR1 SQVTM, CDR2 ANQGSEA. The CDR3 has 17 residues. CDR3 amino acids: CSVRNRDRGQGGNEQFF. DNA of the CDR3: TGCAGCGTCCGAAACCGGGACAGGGGGCAAGGTGGCAATGAGCAGTTCTTC.

The chain links TRBV27 to TRBJ2-5; D remains ambiguous. Germline loops: CDR1 MNHEY, CDR2 SMNVEV (reference sequence). This CDR3 spans 16 amino acids. The V gene lost 5 bases and the J gene lost 4 bases, with 20 bases spanning the gap. DNA for the CDR3: TGTGCCAGCAGTATGCTCCCCGGCCCAATGGGAGAGACCCAGTACTTC. Amino acid sequence: CASSMLPGPMGETQYF.

The V and J genes are TRBV28 and TRBJ2-7; D is uncertain. CDR1 and CDR2 (germline): MDHEN, SYDVKM. CDR3 length: 13 amino acids. V lost 6 bases and J 0 bases, leaving 9 bases between the germline ends. CDR3 sequence (DNA): TGTGCCAGCAGAATTAGAAGCTCCTACGAGCAGTACTTC. It specifies CASRIRSSYEQYF.

The table lists this clonotype with many counts. CDR3 amino acids: CASSSDRGPYEQYF. CDR3 nucleotide sequence: TGTGCCAGCAGTTCGGACAGGGGGCCCTACGAGCAGTACTTC. The chain joins TRBV6-5 to TRBJ2-7; 11 bases map to TRBD1. Germline trimming cut 4 bases from V and 2 bases from J; bases unmatched to any gene: 1. The CDR3 sequence is 14 residues long. CDR1 and CDR2 (germline): MNHEY, SVGAGI.

The chain has TRBV24-1 and TRBJ2-1; 7 bases agree with TRBD1. The CDR3 totals 16 residues. The J segment lost 5 bases and the V segment lost 4 bases, leaving 10 bases of the junction unmatched. Looked up from germline, CDR1 is KGHDR and CDR2 is SFDVKD. CDR3 in amino acids: CATSDLTGSGHNEQFF. In DNA, the CDR3 is TGTGCCACCAGTGACCTGACAGGGAGTGGCCACAATGAGCAGTTCTTC.

J is TRBJ2-4 and V is TRBV7-9; D is uncertain. This CDR3 spans 14 amino acids. Germline CDR1 SEHNR, CDR2 FQNEAQ (reference sequence). Trimming stripped 1 base from V and 8 bases from J, with 12 bases between. Here the CDR3 reads CASSLDSSGHIQYF. CDR3 DNA: TGTGCCAGCAGCTTAGACAGCTCCGGCCACATTCAGTACTTC.

This clonotype showed up just a few times. CDR3 nucleotide sequence: TGTGCCACCAGTGTCGGGGGACGGAATAGTAACAATGAGCAGTTCTTC. Amino acids: CATSVGGRNSNNEQFF. The V and J genes are TRBV24-1 and TRBJ2-1; D perhaps matches TRBD2 (6 bases). V was cut by 5 bases and J by 5 bases, with 18 bases left in between. Germline V gives CDR1 KGHDR, CDR2 SFDVKD. The CDR3 is 16 amino acids.

This clonotype appeared a few times. The chain has TRBV4-3 and TRBJ2-6; weak D call: TRBD1 (5 bases). Trimming took off 2 bases at V and 1 base at J, with 12 bases between the two ends. Germline V CDR1 and CDR2: LGHNA, YSLEER. The CDR3 spans 17 residues. In DNA form, the CDR3 reads TGCGCCAGCAGCCAATGGCTTCAGGGTTCTGGGGCCAACGTCCTGACTTTC. Translation gives CASSQWLQGSGANVLTF.

The chain uses TRBV5-1 and TRBJ2-6; the match to TRBD1 covers 9 bases. CDR1 and CDR2 (germline): SGHRS, YFSETQ. This CDR3 spans 16 amino acids. Trimming removed 2 bases from V and 4 bases from J; junction bases left unmatched: 4. The CDR3 DNA sequence: TGCGCCAGCAGCTTACAGGGGGCGCAAGGGGCCAACGTCCTGACTTTC. Translated: CASSLQGAQGANVLTF.

This clonotype occurred a few times. This chain links TRBV12-3 or TRBV12-4 with TRBJ2-1; D remains ambiguous. V lost 6 bases, J lost 7 bases, and 16 bases lay in between. The CDR3 loop spans 14 amino acids. The CDR3 coding sequence is TGTGCCAGCAGCCCTTCAAATGCCATGAATGAGCAGTTCTTC. Its translation is CASSPSNAMNEQFF.

This chain connects TRBV7-3 to TRBJ1-2; D is unresolved. CDR1 is SGHTA, CDR2 FQGTGA, per germline. V gave up 0 bases and J gave up 5 bases, with 13 bases separating them. This CDR3 contains 15 residues. Here the CDR3 reads CASSLTPGTAYGYTF. DNA of the CDR3: TGTGCCAGCAGCTTAACTCCCGGAACAGCTTATGGCTACACCTTC.

There are many counts of this clonotype. The chain joins TRBV20-1 to TRBJ2-5; D gene ambiguous. There are 11 residues in the CDR3. Germline V CDR1 and CDR2: DFQATT, SNEGSKA (reference sequence). The V and J ends lost 1 base and 1 base respectively, with 1 base between them. DNA for the CDR3: TGCAGTGCTAGAGGCCAAGAGACCCAGTACTTC. Translated: CSARGQETQYF.

This clonotype was picked up a small number of times. The rearrangement joins TRBV9 to TRBJ1-2; D is unclear. The V gene lost 4 bases and the J gene lost 6 bases, with 19 bases spanning the gap. From germline, CDR1 is SGDLS and CDR2 YYNGEE. The CDR3 loop spans 15 amino acids. CDR3 sequence (DNA): TGTGCCAGCAGCAGACTGAACGGGATCGAGGATGGCTACACCTTC. Translation: CASSRLNGIEDGYTF.

This clonotype was seen a few times. Here the CDR3 DNA reads TGTGCCAGCAGCCCCGGATGGGCGGTGTTCGGCGAAAAACTGTTTTTT. Translation: CASSPGWAVFGEKLFF. This chain joins TRBV7-2 and TRBJ1-4; D is unclear. V was trimmed by 5 bases and J by 8 bases, leaving 21 bases between them. The germline V gene has CDR1 SGHTA and CDR2 FQGNSA. This CDR3 spans 16 amino acids.

The V gene is TRBV7-2, the J gene TRBJ1-2; the match to TRBD1 covers 11 bases. V lost 2 bases, J lost 8 bases, and 4 bases stayed unmatched. The germline CDR1 and CDR2 sequences are SGHTA and FQGNSA. The CDR3 covers 14 residues. This CDR3 reads CASSLWTGGNGYTF. The CDR3 DNA reads as TGTGCCAGCAGCTTATGGACAGGGGGCAACGGCTACACCTTC.